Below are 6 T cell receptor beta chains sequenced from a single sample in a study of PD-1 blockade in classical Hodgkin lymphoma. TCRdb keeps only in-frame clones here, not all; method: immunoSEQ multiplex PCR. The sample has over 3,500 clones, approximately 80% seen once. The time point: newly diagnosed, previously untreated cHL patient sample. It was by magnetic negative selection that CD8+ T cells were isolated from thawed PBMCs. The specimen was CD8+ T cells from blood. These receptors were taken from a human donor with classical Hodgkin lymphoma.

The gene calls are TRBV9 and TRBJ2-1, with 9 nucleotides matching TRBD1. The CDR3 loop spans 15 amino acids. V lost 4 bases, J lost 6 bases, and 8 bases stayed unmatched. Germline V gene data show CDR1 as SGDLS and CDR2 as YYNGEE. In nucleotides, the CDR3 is TGTGCCAGCAGCAATTCCGGGACAGGGTTCAATGAGCAGTTCTTC. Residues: CASSNSGTGFNEQFF.

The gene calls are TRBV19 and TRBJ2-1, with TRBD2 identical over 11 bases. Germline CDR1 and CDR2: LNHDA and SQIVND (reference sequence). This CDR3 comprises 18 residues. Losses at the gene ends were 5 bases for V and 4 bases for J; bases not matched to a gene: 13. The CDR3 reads CASSALLLLAGVYNEQFF. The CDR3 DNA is TGTGCCAGTAGTGCACTACTGCTACTAGCGGGAGTTTACAATGAGCAGTTCTTC.

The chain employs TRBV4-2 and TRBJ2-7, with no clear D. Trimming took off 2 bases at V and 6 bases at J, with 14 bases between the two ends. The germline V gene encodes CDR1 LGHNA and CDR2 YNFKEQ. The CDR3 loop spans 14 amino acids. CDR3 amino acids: CASSQTIEVSEQYF. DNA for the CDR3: TGTGCCAGCAGCCAAACTATCGAGGTATCCGAGCAGTACTTC.

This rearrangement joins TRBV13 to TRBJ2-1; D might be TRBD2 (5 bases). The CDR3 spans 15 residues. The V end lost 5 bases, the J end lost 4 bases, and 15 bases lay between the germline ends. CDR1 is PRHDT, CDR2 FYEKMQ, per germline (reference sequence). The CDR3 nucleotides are TGTGCCAGCAGCCACCCAACTAGGGAGTACAATGAGCAGTTCTTC. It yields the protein CASSHPTREYNEQFF. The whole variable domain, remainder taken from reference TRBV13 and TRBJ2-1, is AAGVIQSPRHLIKEKRETATLKCYPIPRHDTVYWYQQGPGQDPQFLISFYEKMQSDKGSIPDRFSAQQFSDYHSELNMSSLELGDSALYFCASSHPTREYNEQFFGPGTRLTVL.

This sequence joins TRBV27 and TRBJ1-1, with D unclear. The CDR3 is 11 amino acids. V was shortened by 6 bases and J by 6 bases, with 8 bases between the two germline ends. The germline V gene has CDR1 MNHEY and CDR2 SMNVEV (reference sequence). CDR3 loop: CASRRPPEAFF. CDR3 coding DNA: TGTGCCAGCAGACGCCCCCCTGAAGCTTTCTTT.

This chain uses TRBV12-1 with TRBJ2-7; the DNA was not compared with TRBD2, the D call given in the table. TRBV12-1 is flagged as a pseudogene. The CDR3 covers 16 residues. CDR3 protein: CASSFPRTVGGGEQYF. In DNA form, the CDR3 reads TGTGCCAGCAGCTTTCCCCGGACGGTGGGGGGGGGAGAGCAGTACTTC.